This T cell receptor beta chain was recovered during a study of blood T cells in healthy people across ages. About the study: The template switching approach captured approximately one barcoded beta molecule for every two T cells.

About this clonotype itself: The antigen is undetermined.

The authors ran a second PCR of about 7 to 11 cycles using a sample-barcoded 5' primer and a J-beta primer mix. The template-switch adaptor, which had 12 random nucleotides, put a tag on each cDNA molecule. TCRdb processed the 5' RACE reads anew with MiXCR; each CDR3 protein has one entry. This sample has approximately 1,700,000 distinct CDR3 sequences, with more than 35% found just once. The study's findings and limits: Naive CD4+ cell counts and diversity both ran higher in long-lived than in aged donors. Naive T cell percentage showed a strong correlation with TCR beta diversity.

Unmatched junction bases numbered 10, after V lost 4 bases and J lost 8 bases. Looked up from germline, CDR1 is SGHRS and CDR2 is YFSETQ. The CDR3 runs 15 residues. This TCR came from a human donor in good health. The chain recombines TRBV5-1 with TRBJ2-1, with 9 bases aligning to TRBD1. What was sequenced was blood. The CDR3 reads CASSPRTGARDEQFF. Here the CDR3 DNA reads TGCGCCAGCAGCCCCCGGACAGGGGCTCGGGATGAGCAGTTCTTC.